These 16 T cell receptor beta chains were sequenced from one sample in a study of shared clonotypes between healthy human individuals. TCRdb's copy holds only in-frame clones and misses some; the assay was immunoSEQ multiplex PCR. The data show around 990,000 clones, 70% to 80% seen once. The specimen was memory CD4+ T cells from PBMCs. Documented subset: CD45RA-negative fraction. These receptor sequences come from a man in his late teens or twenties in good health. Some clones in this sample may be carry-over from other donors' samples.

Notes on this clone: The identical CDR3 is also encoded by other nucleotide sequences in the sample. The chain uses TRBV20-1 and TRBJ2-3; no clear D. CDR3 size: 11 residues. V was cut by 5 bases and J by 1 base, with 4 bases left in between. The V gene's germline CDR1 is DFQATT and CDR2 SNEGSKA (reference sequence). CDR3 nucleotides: TGCAGTGCTCAGGGCACAGATACGCAGTATTTT. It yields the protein CSAQGTDTQYF.

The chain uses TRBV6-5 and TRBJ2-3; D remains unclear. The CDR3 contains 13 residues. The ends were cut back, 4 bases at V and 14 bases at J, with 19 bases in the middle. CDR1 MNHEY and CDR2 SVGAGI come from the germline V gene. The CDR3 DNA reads TGTGCCAGCAGTTCCCCGTGGGGTGTCCAAACGTATTTT. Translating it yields CASSSPWGVQTYF.

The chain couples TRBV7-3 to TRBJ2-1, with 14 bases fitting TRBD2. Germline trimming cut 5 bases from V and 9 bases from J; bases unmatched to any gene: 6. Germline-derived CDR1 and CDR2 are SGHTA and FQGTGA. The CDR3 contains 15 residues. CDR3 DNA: TGTGCCAGCAGCCCTCGACTAGCGGGAGGGGGTGAGCAGTTCTTC. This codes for CASSPRLAGGGEQFF.

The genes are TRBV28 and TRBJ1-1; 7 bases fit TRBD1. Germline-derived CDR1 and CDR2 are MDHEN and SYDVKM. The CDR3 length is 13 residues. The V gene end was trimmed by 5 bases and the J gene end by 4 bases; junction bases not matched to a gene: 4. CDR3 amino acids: CASSDRVGTEAFF. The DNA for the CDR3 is TGTGCCAGCAGTGACAGGGTTGGCACTGAAGCTTTCTTT.

The CDR3 sequence is CASSPRDFKVDGYTF. CDR3 coding DNA: TGTGCCAGCAGCCCGAGGGACTTCAAGGTGGATGGCTACACCTTC. The chain couples TRBV7-9 to TRBJ1-2, with TRBD1 as a possible D gene (5 bases). Looked up from germline, CDR1 is SEHNR and CDR2 is FQNEAQ (reference sequence). CDR3 length: 15 amino acids. V was pared by 5 bases and J by 6 bases, with 19 bases between.

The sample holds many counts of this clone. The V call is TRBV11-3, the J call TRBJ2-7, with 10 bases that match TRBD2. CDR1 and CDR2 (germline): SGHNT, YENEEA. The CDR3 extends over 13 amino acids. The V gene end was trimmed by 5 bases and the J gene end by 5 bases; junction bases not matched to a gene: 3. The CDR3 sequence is CASSPGTSDEQYF. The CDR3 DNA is TGTGCCAGCAGCCCCGGGACTAGCGACGAGCAGTACTTC. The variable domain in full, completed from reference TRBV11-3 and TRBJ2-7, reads EAGVVQSPRYKIIEKKQPVAFWCNPISGHNTLYWYLQNLGQGPELLIRYENEEAVDDSQLPKDRFSAERLKGVDSTLKIQPAELGDSAVYLCASSPGTSDEQYFGPGTRLTVT.

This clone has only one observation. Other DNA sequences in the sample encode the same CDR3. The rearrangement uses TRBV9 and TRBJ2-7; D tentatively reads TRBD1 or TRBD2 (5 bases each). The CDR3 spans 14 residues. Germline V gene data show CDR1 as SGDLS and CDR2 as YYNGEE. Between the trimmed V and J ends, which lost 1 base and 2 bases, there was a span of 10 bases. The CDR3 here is CASSVRDGPYEQYF. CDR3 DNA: TGTGCCAGCAGCGTAAGGGACGGACCCTACGAGCAGTACTTC.

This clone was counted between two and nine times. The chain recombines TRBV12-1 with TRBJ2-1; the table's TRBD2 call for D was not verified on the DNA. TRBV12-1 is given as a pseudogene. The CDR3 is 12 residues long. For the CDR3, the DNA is TGTGCCAGCAGTATCCCGAGGAATGAGCAGTTCTTC. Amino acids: CASSIPRNEQFF.

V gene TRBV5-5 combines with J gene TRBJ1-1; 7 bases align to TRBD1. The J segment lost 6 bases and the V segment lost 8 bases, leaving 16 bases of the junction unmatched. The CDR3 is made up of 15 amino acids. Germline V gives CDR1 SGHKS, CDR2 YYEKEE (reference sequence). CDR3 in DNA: TGTGCCAGAAGCCTATTAGACAGGGCGTGGGCTGAAGCTTTCTTT. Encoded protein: CARSLLDRAWAEAFF.

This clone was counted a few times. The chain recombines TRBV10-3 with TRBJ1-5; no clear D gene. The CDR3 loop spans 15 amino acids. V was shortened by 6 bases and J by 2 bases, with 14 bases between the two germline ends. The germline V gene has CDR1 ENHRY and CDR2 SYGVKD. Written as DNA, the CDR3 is TGTGCCATCAGAGAGGGCGGCGAGGGCAATCAGCCCCAGCATTTT. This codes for CAIREGGEGNQPQHF.

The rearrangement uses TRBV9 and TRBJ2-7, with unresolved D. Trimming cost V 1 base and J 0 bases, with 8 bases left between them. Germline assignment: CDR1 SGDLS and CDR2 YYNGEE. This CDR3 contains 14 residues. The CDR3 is CASSVQVNSYEQYF. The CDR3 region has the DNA TGTGCCAGCAGCGTACAGGTTAACTCCTACGAGCAGTACTTC.

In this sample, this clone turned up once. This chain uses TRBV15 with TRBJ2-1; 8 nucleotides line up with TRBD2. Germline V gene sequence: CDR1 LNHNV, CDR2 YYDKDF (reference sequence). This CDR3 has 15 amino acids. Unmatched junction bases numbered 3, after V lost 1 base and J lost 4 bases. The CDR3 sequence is CATSRAREGYNEQFF. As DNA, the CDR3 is TGTGCCACCAGCAGAGCCCGGGAGGGATACAATGAGCAGTTCTTC.

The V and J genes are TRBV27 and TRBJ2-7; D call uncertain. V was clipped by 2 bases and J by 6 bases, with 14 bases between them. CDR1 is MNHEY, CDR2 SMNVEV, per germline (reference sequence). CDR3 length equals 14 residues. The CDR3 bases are TGTGCCAGCAGTTTAAGGGCCCGGACGGGCGAGCAGTACTTC. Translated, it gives CASSLRARTGEQYF.

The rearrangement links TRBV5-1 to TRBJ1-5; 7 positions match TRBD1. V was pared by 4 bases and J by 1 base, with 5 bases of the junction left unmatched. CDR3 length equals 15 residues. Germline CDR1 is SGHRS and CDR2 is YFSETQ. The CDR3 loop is CASSPTGVSNQPQHF. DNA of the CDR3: TGCGCCAGCAGCCCCACAGGGGTGAGCAATCAGCCCCAGCATTTT.

The CDR3 region is CASGFLQGRGNEQFF. The CDR3 nucleotides read TGTGCTAGTGGTTTCCTCCAGGGGAGGGGCAATGAGCAGTTCTTC. The genes are TRBV12-5 and TRBJ2-1, with D maybe TRBD2 (7 bases). The germline CDR1 and CDR2 sequences are LGHNT and FRNRAP. CDR3 size: 15 residues. V was pared by 3 bases and J by 6 bases, with 15 bases between.

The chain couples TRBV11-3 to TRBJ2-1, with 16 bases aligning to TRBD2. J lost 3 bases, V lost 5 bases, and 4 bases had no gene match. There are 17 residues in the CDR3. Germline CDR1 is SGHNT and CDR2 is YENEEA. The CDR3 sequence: CASSRGLAGGGYNEQFF. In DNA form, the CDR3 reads TGTGCCAGCAGCAGGGGACTAGCGGGAGGGGGCTACAATGAGCAGTTCTTC.